A selection of T cell receptor beta chains follows, all from one sample in a study of CD4+ T cells in melanoma. The assay was immunoSEQ multiplex PCR, and TCRdb's table has in-frame clones only and misses some. The data contain approximately 20,000 clones, 83% of them singletons. The sample was cells from a culture (not recorded whether cultured in vitro). The receptor source for this set is a human donor with melanoma. Each CDR3 is given with its conserved first and last residue. A D gene is named only where the DNA matches it firmly. Where a row states a size, it is once, few, many or the class of an expanded clone; other rows omit it.

v_gene	abundance	d_gene	j_gene	CDR3aa	CDR3nt
TRBV2	NA	NA	TRBJ2-3	CASNYGGPTDTQYF	TGTGCCAGCAATTACGGGGGGCCTACAGATACGCAGTATTTT
TRBV19	NA	NA	TRBJ1-6	CASSLAFDGRNSPLHF	TGTGCCAGTAGTTTAGCCTTTGACGGACGTAATTCACCCCTCCACTTT
TRBV7-9	NA	TRBD1	TRBJ2-3	CASELHGQGADTQYF	TGTGCCAGCGAACTCCACGGACAGGGGGCAGATACGCAGTATTTT
TRBV10-2	NA	NA	TRBJ1-1	CASSELADVRTNTEAFF	TGCGCCAGCAGTGAGCTGGCAGACGTAAGGACGAACACTGAAGCTTTCTTT
TRBV13	NA	NA	TRBJ1-1	CASSPGWGEAFF	TGTGCCAGCAGCCCCGGATGGGGTGAAGCTTTCTTT
TRBV9	NA	TRBD2	TRBJ2-5	CASSARPGLAGRTLQGTQETQYF	TGTGCCAGCAGCGCCCGACCGGGACTAGCGGGGCGGACCCTCCAGGGCACACAAGAGACCCAGTACTTC
TRBV10-3	once	NA	TRBJ2-3	CAIKPGDGTDTQYF	TGTGCCATCAAGCCAGGGGATGGCACAGATACGCAGTATTTT
TRBV12-5	NA	TRBD1	TRBJ2-7	CASGLVLWGQGRHEQYF	TGTGCTAGTGGTTTGGTACTGTGGGGACAGGGAAGACACGAGCAGTACTTC
TRBV2	NA	NA	TRBJ2-7	CATVSGLAYEQYF	TGTGCCACCGTTTCGGGACTTGCCTACGAGCAGTACTTC
TRBV19	NA	NA	TRBJ2-3	CASSMTFTNTQYF	TGTGCCAGTAGTATGACGTTTACGAATACGCAGTATTTT
TRBV14	NA	NA	TRBJ2-2	CASSQYLPGTGELFF	TGTGCCAGCAGCCAATATCTCCCGGGGACCGGGGAGCTGTTTTTT
TRBV6-6	NA	TRBD1	TRBJ1-5	CASSYSDRGGNQPQHF	TGTGCCAGCAGTTACTCAGACAGGGGTGGCAATCAGCCCCAGCATTTT